The 26 T cell receptor beta chains given below trace back to one sample, sequenced in a study of T cells in Graves' hyperthyroidism and ophthalmopathy. TCR beta CDR3 region amplification was performed from RNA transcripts. First-round RT-PCR with HTBI primers amplified the TCR CDR3 region. TCRdb recomputed calls from the multiplex PCR reads with MiXCR, one row per CDR3 protein. The data show around 350,000 distinct CDR3 sequences, roughly 14% seen once. Sequenced: blood. The receptors were sampled from a woman aged 18-30 years with Graves' hyperthyroidism that later progressed to Graves' ophthalmopathy.

This clonotype was detected many times. V and J are TRBV9 and TRBJ1-1, with D perhaps TRBD1 (6 bases). Trimming took off 3 bases at V and 1 base at J, with 13 bases between the two ends. The CDR3 contains 15 residues. Germline loops: CDR1 SGDLS, CDR2 YYNGEE. The CDR3 region has the DNA TGTGCCAGCAGCGCAGGGACATACGGGAACACTGAAGCTTTCTTT. Translation gives CASSAGTYGNTEAFF.

Points on this clonotype: An end of the junction does not agree with germline; a read error may underlie this. The CDR3 sequence: CASSYGGENQYF. For the CDR3, the DNA is TGTGCCAGCAGTTACGGGGGAGAGAACCAGTACTTC. The genes are TRBV6-4 and TRBJ2-5; a weak D match, TRBD2 (6 bases). Germline V gives CDR1 MRHNA, CDR2 SNTAGT. The CDR3 is 12 residues long.

This clonotype came up a few times. The rearrangement links TRBV7-9 to TRBJ2-5, with unresolved D. CDR1 is SEHNR, CDR2 FQNEAQ, per germline (reference sequence). Trimming removed 3 bases from V and 2 bases from J, with 16 bases in between. The CDR3 covers 16 residues. Here the CDR3 DNA reads TGTGCCAGCAGCTTTGGCGAATTGCTGCTTCAAGAGACCCAGTACTTC. The encoded protein is CASSFGELLLQETQYF.

This clonotype was observed at least ten times. The chain uses TRBV28 and TRBJ2-7; the D is unclear. Germline V gives CDR1 MDHEN, CDR2 SYDVKM. Trimming stripped 3 bases from V and 4 bases from J, with 22 bases between. CDR3 size: 17 residues. CDR3 DNA sequence: TGTGCCAGCAGTTTGGGGTTGATGGGCCCGTTCCAGTACGAGCAGTACTTC. Translated, it gives CASSLGLMGPFQYEQYF.

This clonotype was counted ten times or more. The genes are TRBV2 and TRBJ1-5; 9 bases line up with TRBD1. V was clipped by 7 bases and J by 6 bases; unmatched bases: 4. This CDR3 comprises 13 residues. Germline V CDR1 and CDR2: SNHLY, FYNNEI. The CDR3 region is CASTDRGAQPQHF. As DNA, the CDR3 is TGTGCCAGCACTGACAGGGGGGCTCAGCCCCAGCATTTT.

This clonotype has a count of ten or more. The chain is built from TRBV11-1 and TRBJ2-7, with TRBD2 as a possible D gene (5 bases). This CDR3 has 14 amino acids. With 7 bases removed from V and 2 bases from J, the gap between germline ends came to 15 bases. Germline CDR1 reads SGHAT; CDR2 reads FQDESV (reference sequence). The CDR3 DNA sequence: TGTGCCAGCACCCCGTCGAGGGCCCCCTACGAGCAGTACTTC. Translation: CASTPSRAPYEQYF.

The sample holds a few counts of this clonotype. V usage is TRBV11-2 and J usage is TRBJ2-7, with 7 positions matching TRBD2. CDR1 SGHAT and CDR2 FQNNGV come from the germline V gene. V shed 0 bases and J 6 bases; nucleotides not matched to a gene: 11. The CDR3 extends over 16 amino acids. The CDR3 DNA follows: TGTGCCAGCAGCTTAGAGGGGAGGGGAGATCTGAGCGAGCAGTACTTC. This gives the protein CASSLEGRGDLSEQYF.

At least ten counts were recorded for this clonotype. V and J are TRBV10-3 and TRBJ2-7, with 9 positions matching TRBD2. The CDR3 extends over 14 amino acids. V trimming: 10 bases; J trimming: 2 bases; junction bases outside the gene matches: 9. CDR1 ENHRY and CDR2 SYGVKD come from the germline V gene. CDR3 amino acids: CASSALAGPYEQYF. CDR3 coding DNA: TGTGCCAGTTCCGCTCTAGCGGGGCCCTACGAGCAGTACTTC.

This clonotype turned up a few times. CDR3 residues: CASSLSAGAADLQTQYF. The CDR3 region has the DNA TGTGCCAGCTCACTCTCTGCGGGGGCGGCGGATTTACAGACCCAGTACTTC. The chain employs TRBV18 and TRBJ2-5; maybe TRBD2 (7 bases). This CDR3 is 17 amino acids long. Germline CDR1 and CDR2: KGHSH and LQKENI. V lost 4 bases and J 6 bases, leaving 24 bases between the germline ends. Full variable domain (rest looked up from reference TRBV18 and TRBJ2-5): NAGVMQNPRHLVRRRGQEARLRCSPMKGHSHVYWYRQLPEEGLKFMVYLQKENIIDESGMPKERFSAEFPKEGPSILRIQQVVRGDSAAYFCASSLSAGAADLQTQYFGPGTRLLVL.

This clonotype occurred many times. The chain combines TRBV12-3 or TRBV12-4 with TRBJ1-5; possibly TRBD1 for D (6 bases). There are 14 residues in the CDR3. V was cut by 6 bases and J by 10 bases, with 19 bases left in between. This chain's CDR3 is CASSTRGPLDPQHF. CDR3 coding DNA: TGTGCCAGCAGCACCAGGGGCCCCCTGGATCCCCAGCATTTT.

The genes are TRBV10-1 and TRBJ1-2; D is unclear. This CDR3 comprises 14 residues. Looked up from germline, CDR1 is WNHNN and CDR2 is SYGVQD (reference sequence). Between the trimmed V and J ends, which lost 7 bases and 8 bases, there was a span of 20 bases. CDR3 amino acids: CASTHRLLRGGYTF. The DNA for the CDR3 is TGCGCCAGCACCCATAGGCTCCTCCGCGGGGGCTACACCTTC.

This clonotype has only a few counts. The gene calls are TRBV27 and TRBJ2-3, with D tentatively TRBD2 (6 bases). V was cut by 8 bases and J by 8 bases, with 8 bases left in between. CDR1 is MNHEY, CDR2 SMNVEV, per germline (reference sequence). The CDR3 runs 10 residues. This CDR3 is CASGTPTQYF. CDR3 DNA: TGTGCCAGCGGGACTCCTACGCAGTATTTT.

This clonotype was found many times. The chain links TRBV20-1 to TRBJ1-6; 7 bases are a match to TRBD1. V lost 4 bases, J lost 8 bases, and 14 bases stayed unmatched. This CDR3 has 16 residues. CDR1 is DFQATT, CDR2 SNEGSKA, per germline (reference sequence). In nucleotides, the CDR3 is TGCAGTGCTATTGGGGGTCGGCAGGGGGTTCATTCACCCCTCCACTTT. Its protein is CSAIGGRQGVHSPLHF.

This clonotype has a count of ten or more. The CDR3 sequence: CASSTPGLAGDEQYF. CDR3 coding DNA: TGTGCCAGCAGTACACCGGGACTAGCGGGAGACGAGCAGTACTTC. This chain uses TRBV28 with TRBJ2-7; 14 nucleotides line up with TRBD2. Per germline, CDR1 MDHEN and CDR2 SYDVKM. This CDR3 is built from 15 residues. Unmatched junction bases numbered 5, after V lost 5 bases and J lost 5 bases.

This clonotype appeared a few times. V gene TRBV9 combines with J gene TRBJ2-5; 12 positions match TRBD1. V shed 3 bases and J 4 bases; nucleotides not matched to a gene: 7. Per germline, CDR1 SGDLS and CDR2 YYNGEE. The CDR3 extends over 16 amino acids. The CDR3 reads CASSEGTGGIVETQYF. CDR3 DNA sequence: TGTGCCAGCAGCGAGGGGACAGGGGGCATTGTAGAGACCCAGTACTTC.

In DNA, the CDR3 is TGTGCCAGCAGTACCAGCCCCTGGCGCTCCGGGAACAATGAGCAGTTCTTC. Translated, it gives CASSTSPWRSGNNEQFF. The chain combines TRBV28 with TRBJ2-1; tentatively, D is TRBD2 (5 bases). Per the germline V gene, CDR1 is MDHEN and CDR2 is SYDVKM. The CDR3 has 17 amino acids. Trimming left V 5 bases short and J 5 bases short, with 22 bases between.

This clonotype has ten or more counts. The V and J genes are TRBV18 and TRBJ2-1; D is possibly TRBD1 (5 bases). Germline values: CDR1 KGHSH, CDR2 LQKENI. The CDR3 sequence is 14 residues long. The V end lost 1 base, the J end lost 8 bases, and 12 bases lay between the germline ends. The CDR3 DNA follows: TGTGCCAGCTCACCACTTCCGTTGGGGCATGAGCAGTTCTTC. Protein product: CASSPLPLGHEQFF.

This clonotype was found many times. The rearrangement links TRBV11-2 to TRBJ2-7, with TRBD2 matching over 10 bases. This CDR3 has 15 amino acids. Germline values: CDR1 SGHAT, CDR2 FQNNGV. J was trimmed by 3 bases and V by 3 bases; bases with no gene match: 5. The CDR3 DNA reads as TGTGCCAGCAGCTTCGGACTAGCGGCTAGCTACGAGCAGTACTTC. It specifies CASSFGLAASYEQYF.

At least ten counts were recorded for this clonotype. The chain combines TRBV28 with TRBJ2-7, with D perhaps being TRBD1 or TRBD2 (6 bases each). Germline loops: CDR1 MDHEN, CDR2 SYDVKM. The CDR3 has 14 amino acids. Deletions cut 2 bases from V and 4 bases from J, with 12 bases between. CDR3: CASSLSLGGYEQYF. The CDR3 region has the DNA TGTGCCAGCAGTTTAAGCCTAGGGGGGTACGAGCAGTACTTC. Using reference TRBV28 and TRBJ2-7 for the parts outside the CDR3, the full variable domain is DVKVTQSSRYLVKRTGEKVFLECVQDMDHENMFWYRQDPGLGLRLIYFSYDVKMKEKGDIPEGYSVSREKKERFSLILESASTNQTSMYLCASSLSLGGYEQYFGPGTRLTVT.

This clonotype was detected ten times or more. This chain links TRBV28 with TRBJ2-2; D remains ambiguous. CDR1 is MDHEN, CDR2 SYDVKM, per germline. The CDR3 sequence is 13 residues long. Trimming took off 5 bases at V and 0 bases at J, with 4 bases between the two ends. CDR3 coding DNA: TGTGCCAGCAGTCAACCGAACACCGGGGAGCTGTTTTTT. This gives the protein CASSQPNTGELFF.

In this sample, this clonotype turned up a few times. V gene TRBV6-1 combines with J gene TRBJ2-1; 9 positions match TRBD2. Germline V gene sequence: CDR1 MNHNS, CDR2 SASEGT. After removal of 7 bases from V and 5 bases from J, the junction contained 3 bases not matched to a gene. The CDR3 loop spans 13 amino acids. The CDR3 coding sequence is TGTGCCAGCAATCTAGCGGGAAACAATGAGCAGTTCTTC. Translated: CASNLAGNNEQFF.

About this clonotype itself: This may be a read error, as it is one base from a much larger clone. The CDR3 loop reads CASSPLFYDQYF. DNA of the CDR3: TGTGCCAGCAGTCCCCTCTTTTACGACCAGTACTTC. V and J are TRBV27 and TRBJ2-7; no clear D gene. CDR1 is MNHEY and CDR2 is SMNVEV in the germline V gene (reference sequence). CDR3 size: 12 residues.

The gene calls are TRBV6-1 and TRBJ1-5; possible D gene TRBD1, 5 bases. The V and J ends lost 3 bases and 4 bases respectively, with 7 bases between them. The CDR3 loop spans 13 amino acids. The germline CDR1 and CDR2 sequences are MNHNS and SASEGT. The CDR3 here is CASSDRVNQPQHF. The CDR3 DNA sequence: TGTGCCAGCAGTGACAGGGTGAATCAGCCCCAGCATTTT.

V and J are TRBV7-3 and TRBJ2-1, with TRBD2 identical over 10 bases. Germline V gene data show CDR1 as SGHTA and CDR2 as FQGTGA. V trimming: 5 bases; J trimming: 5 bases; junction bases outside the gene matches: 3. The CDR3 is made up of 14 amino acids. The CDR3 DNA is TGTGCCAGCAGCCTAGCGGGAGTTAACAATGAGCAGTTCTTC. It is translated as CASSLAGVNNEQFF. The whole variable domain, remainder taken from reference TRBV7-3 and TRBJ2-1, is GAGVSQTPSNKVTEKGKYVELRCDPISGHTALYWYRQSLGQGPEFLIYFQGTGAADDSGLPNDRFFAVRPEGSVSTLKIQRTERGDSAVYLCASSLAGVNNEQFFGPGTRLTVL.

This clonotype showed up many times. The chain uses TRBV2 and TRBJ1-2, with D perhaps TRBD1 (6 bases). The CDR3 length is 18 residues. V shed 0 bases and J shed 0 bases, with 17 bases lying between them. Looked up from germline, CDR1 is SNHLY and CDR2 is FYNNEI. CDR3 nucleotide sequence: TGTGCCAGCAGTGAAGCGGGGGGCGGAGGGCAACCTAACTATGGCTACACCTTC. This sequence encodes CASSEAGGGGQPNYGYTF.

Ten or more counts support this clonotype. J is TRBJ2-2 and V is TRBV6-2 or TRBV6-3, with 10 bases lining up with TRBD2. Germline lookup yields CDR1 MNHEY and CDR2 SVGEGT. The length of the CDR3 is 17 residues. V lost 0 bases to trimming and J lost 1 base; unmatched junction nucleotides: 2. The CDR3 DNA follows: TGTGCCAGCAGTTACTCTGGACTAGCGGTGAACACCGGGGAGCTGTTTTTT. This sequence encodes CASSYSGLAVNTGELFF.